This TCR beta chain came from a study of shared clonotypes between healthy human individuals. Here immunoSEQ multiplex PCR was the method, and the copy in TCRdb shows in-frame clones only, minus some. The sample carries 1,400,000 or so clones, less than 99% recorded once. The CDR3 runs to 18 residues. V dropped 7 bases and J dropped 1 base, with 23 bases sitting between them. Germline V gene lookup returns CDR1 SEHNR and CDR2 FQNEAQ (reference sequence). Sequencing was carried out using naive CD4+ T cells sorted from blood. Subset meaning: CD45RA+ positively selected. The receptor comes from a man aged 25-45 years in good health. The rearrangement uses TRBV7-9 and TRBJ2-4, with D possibly TRBD1 on 5 matching bases. The CDR3 here is CASIKGNEAGRAKNIQYF. The CDR3 coding sequence is TGTGCCAGCATTAAAGGCAATGAGGCAGGGCGGGCCAAAAACATTCAGTACTTC.